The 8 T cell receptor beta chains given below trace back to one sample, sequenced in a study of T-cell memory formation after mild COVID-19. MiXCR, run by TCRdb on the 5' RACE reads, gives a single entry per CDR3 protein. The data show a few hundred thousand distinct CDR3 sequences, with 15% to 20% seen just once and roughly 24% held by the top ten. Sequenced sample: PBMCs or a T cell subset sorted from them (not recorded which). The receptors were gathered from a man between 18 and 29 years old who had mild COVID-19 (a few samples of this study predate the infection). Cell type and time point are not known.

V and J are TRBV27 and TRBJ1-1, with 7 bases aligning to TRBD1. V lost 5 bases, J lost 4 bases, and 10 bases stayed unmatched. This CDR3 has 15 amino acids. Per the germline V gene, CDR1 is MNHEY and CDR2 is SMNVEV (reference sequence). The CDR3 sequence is CASSRRQGISTEAFF. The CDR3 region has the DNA TGTGCCAGCAGTCGCCGACAGGGTATCTCCACTGAAGCTTTCTTT.

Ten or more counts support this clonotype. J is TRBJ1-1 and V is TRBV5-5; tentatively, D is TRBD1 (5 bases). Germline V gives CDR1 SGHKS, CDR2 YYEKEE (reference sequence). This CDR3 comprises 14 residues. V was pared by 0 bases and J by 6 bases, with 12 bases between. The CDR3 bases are TGTGCCAGCAGCTTGGAGCCAGGGCGGTCTGAAGCTTTCTTT. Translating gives CASSLEPGRSEAFF.

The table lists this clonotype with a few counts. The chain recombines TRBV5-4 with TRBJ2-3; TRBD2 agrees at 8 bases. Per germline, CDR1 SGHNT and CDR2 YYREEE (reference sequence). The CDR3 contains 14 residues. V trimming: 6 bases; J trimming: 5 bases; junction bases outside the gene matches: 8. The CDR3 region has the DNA TGTGCCAGCACCCCGCGGGGGGCGGAAGATACGCAGTATTTT. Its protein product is CASTPRGAEDTQYF.

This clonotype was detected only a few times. The CDR3 reads CASRKAINTEAFF. In nucleotides, the CDR3 is TGCGCCAGCCGGAAAGCGATTAACACTGAAGCTTTCTTT. V and J are TRBV4-3 and TRBJ1-1; D unclear. The V end lost 8 bases, the J end lost 2 bases, and 12 bases lay between the germline ends. The CDR3 totals 13 residues. Germline CDR1 is LGHNA and CDR2 is YSLEER.

The DNA of the CDR3 is TGTGCCAGCAGCTGGCAGGCGGGGATGGAGACCCAGTACTTC. Encoded protein: CASSWQAGMETQYF. The rearrangement joins TRBV11-2 to TRBJ2-5; TRBD2 might be the D (6 bases). The CDR3 runs to 14 residues. Germline V CDR1 and CDR2: SGHAT, FQNNGV. Trimming pared 4 bases from V and 5 bases from J, leaving 14 bases between.

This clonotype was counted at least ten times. CDR3 amino acids: CASSPENYGYTF. For the CDR3, the DNA is TGTGCCAGCAGCCCGGAGAACTATGGCTACACCTTC. This chain links TRBV7-9 with TRBJ1-2; D gene uncertain. V was trimmed by 5 bases and J by 2 bases, leaving 6 bases between them. The CDR3 has 12 amino acids. The germline CDR1 and CDR2 sequences are SEHNR and FQNEAQ (reference sequence).

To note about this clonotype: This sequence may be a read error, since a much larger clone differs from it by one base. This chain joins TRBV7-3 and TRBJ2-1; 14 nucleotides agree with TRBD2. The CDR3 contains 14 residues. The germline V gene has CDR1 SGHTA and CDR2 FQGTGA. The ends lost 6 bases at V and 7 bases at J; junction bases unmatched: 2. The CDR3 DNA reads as TGTGCCAGCAGTTGGACTAGCGGGGGGAATGAGCAGTTCTTC. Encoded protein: CASSWTSGGNEQFF.

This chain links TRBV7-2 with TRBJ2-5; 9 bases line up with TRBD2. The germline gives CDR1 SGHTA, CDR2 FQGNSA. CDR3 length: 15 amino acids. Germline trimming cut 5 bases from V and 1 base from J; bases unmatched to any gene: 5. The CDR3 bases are TGTGCCAGCAGCGGCCGTAGCGGGGGCCAAGAGACCCAGTACTTC. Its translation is CASSGRSGGQETQYF. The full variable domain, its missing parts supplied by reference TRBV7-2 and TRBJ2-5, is GAGVSQSPSNKVTEKGKDVELRCDPISGHTALYWYRQSLGQGLEFLIYFQGNSAPDKSGLPSDRFSAERTGGSVSTLTIQRTQQEDSAVYLCASSGRSGGQETQYFGPGTRLLVL.